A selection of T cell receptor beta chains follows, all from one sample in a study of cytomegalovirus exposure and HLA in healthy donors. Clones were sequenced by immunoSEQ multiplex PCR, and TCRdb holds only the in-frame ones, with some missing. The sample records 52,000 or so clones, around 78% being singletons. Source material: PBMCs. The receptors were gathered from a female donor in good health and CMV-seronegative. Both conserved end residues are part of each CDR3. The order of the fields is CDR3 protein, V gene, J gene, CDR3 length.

CDR3 protein: CASSPRTGVDEQFF
V gene: TRBV5-1
J gene: TRBJ2-1
CDR3 length: 14

CDR3 protein: CSVRPKRGYYTDTQYF
V gene: TRBV29-1
J gene: TRBJ2-3
CDR3 length: 16

CDR3 protein: CASSNRPFSGTSSGRGTQYF
V gene: TRBV21-1
J gene: TRBJ2-5
CDR3 length: 20

CDR3 protein: CASSLHGTGVSPLHF
V gene: TRBV9
J gene: TRBJ1-6
CDR3 length: 15

CDR3 protein: CASSRGRLKETQYF
V gene: TRBV7-8
J gene: TRBJ2-5
CDR3 length: 14

CDR3 protein: CASSYSGTGGYEQYF
V gene: TRBV6-5
J gene: TRBJ2-7
CDR3 length: 15

CDR3 protein: CASSEGDRYGNEQFF
V gene: TRBV6-1
J gene: TRBJ2-1
CDR3 length: 15

CDR3 protein: CASSIEGRGYTF
V gene: TRBV19
J gene: TRBJ1-2
CDR3 length: 12

CDR3 protein: CANSLQGYEQYF
V gene: TRBV5-1
J gene: TRBJ2-7
CDR3 length: 12

CDR3 protein: CASSVADRGGLETQYF
V gene: TRBV9
J gene: TRBJ2-5
CDR3 length: 16

CDR3 protein: CAISGGGKAFF
V gene: TRBV10-3
J gene: TRBJ1-1
CDR3 length: 11

CDR3 protein: CASSPQTGAPGEQYF
V gene: TRBV5-1
J gene: TRBJ2-5
CDR3 length: 15

CDR3 protein: CASSLRQNPNTEAFF
V gene: TRBV5-1
J gene: TRBJ1-1
CDR3 length: 15

CDR3 protein: CASSIRMGGAVSEAFF
V gene: TRBV19
J gene: TRBJ1-1
CDR3 length: 16

CDR3 protein: CAISETQGLNQPQHF
V gene: TRBV10-3
J gene: TRBJ1-5
CDR3 length: 15